These T cell receptor beta chains were read from a single sample in a study of lymphopenia after photon versus proton radiotherapy. This table comes from immunoSEQ multiplex PCR, and its TCRdb copy is limited to in-frame clones, with some not included. The table records more than 70,000 clones, about 86% of them present only once. This specimen was peripheral blood, taken from a patient treated with proton-based radiotherapy. Receptors originate from a man aged 60 to 69 with pancreatic cancer. CDR3s include the opening cysteine and the closing phenylalanine or tryptophan. A D gene is named only where the DNA matches it firmly. Clone size is shown for a subset of rows, as once, few, many or a class of expanded clone.

CDR3,DNA,V,J,size,D
CASTVGGSSYNEQFF,TGTGCCAGCACCGTGGGGGGCAGCTCCTACAATGAGCAGTTCTTC,TRBV6-1,TRBJ2-1,once,.
CASSQDRGGSEQYF,TGCGCCAGCAGCCAAGATCGAGGAGGGTCCGAGCAGTACTTC,TRBV4-3,TRBJ2-7,.,.
CASSYSKGDVDTQYF,TGTGCCAGCAGTTACTCGAAAGGGGACGTGGATACGCAGTATTTT,TRBV6-6,TRBJ2-3,.,.
CASSPRLNTEAFF,TGTGCCAGCAGCCCCCGATTGAACACTGAAGCTTTCTTT,TRBV7-2,TRBJ1-1,.,.
CASSENYEAEAFF,TGTGCCAGCAGTGAAAATTATGAGGCTGAAGCTTTCTTT,TRBV6-1,TRBJ1-1,once,.
CASSLYFGGRAYNEQFF,TGTGCCAGCAGCCTTTACTTCGGGGGGAGAGCCTACAATGAGCAGTTCTTC,TRBV27,TRBJ2-1,few,TRBD2
CASSLLPTAASSYEQYF,TGTGCCAGCAGCTTACTCCCTACGGCGGCCTCCTCCTACGAGCAGTACTTC,TRBV7-2,TRBJ2-7,.,.
CASSQGLAGGKNEQFF,TGCGCCAGCAGCCAGGGCCTAGCGGGAGGTAAGAATGAGCAGTTCTTC,TRBV4-3,TRBJ2-1,once,TRBD2
CASSLMGNSYEQYF,TGTGCCAGCAGCCTAATGGGGAACTCCTACGAGCAGTACTTC,TRBV5-8,TRBJ2-7,.,.
CAWSKRTGMRGNTIYF,TGTGCCTGGAGTAAACGGACAGGGATGAGAGGAAACACCATATATTTT,TRBV30,TRBJ1-3,.,TRBD1
CASSPGGRGGANVLTF,TGTGCCAGCAGTCCCGGTGGTCGAGGTGGGGCCAACGTCCTGACTTTC,TRBV6-4,TRBJ2-6,.,.
CASLPGSGRAGNEQFF,TGTGCCAGCCTTCCAGGGAGCGGGAGGGCGGGGAATGAGCAGTTCTTC,TRBV2,TRBJ2-1,.,TRBD2
CASGRQTNTEAFF,TGTGCCAGCGGGCGGCAGACGAACACTGAAGCTTTCTTT,TRBV15,TRBJ1-1,.,.
CATSIRGSNEQFF,TGTGCCACCAGCATAAGGGGGTCGAATGAGCAGTTCTTC,TRBV15,TRBJ2-1,.,.
CASSYFRATDETQYF,TGTGCCAGCAGTTACTTCCGGGCTACCGATGAGACCCAGTACTTC,TRBV6-6,TRBJ2-5,.,.